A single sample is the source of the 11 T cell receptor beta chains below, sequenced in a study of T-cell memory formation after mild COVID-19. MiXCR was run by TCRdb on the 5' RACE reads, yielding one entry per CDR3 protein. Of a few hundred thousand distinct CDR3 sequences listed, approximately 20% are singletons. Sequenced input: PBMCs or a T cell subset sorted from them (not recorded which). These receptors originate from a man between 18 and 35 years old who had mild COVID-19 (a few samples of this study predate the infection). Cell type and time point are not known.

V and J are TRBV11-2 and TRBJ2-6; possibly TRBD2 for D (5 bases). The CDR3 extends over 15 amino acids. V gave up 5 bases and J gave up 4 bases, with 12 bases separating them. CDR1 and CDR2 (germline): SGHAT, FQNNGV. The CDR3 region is CASSQRASGANVLTF. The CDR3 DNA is TGTGCCAGCAGCCAGAGGGCTTCAGGGGCCAACGTCCTGACTTTC.

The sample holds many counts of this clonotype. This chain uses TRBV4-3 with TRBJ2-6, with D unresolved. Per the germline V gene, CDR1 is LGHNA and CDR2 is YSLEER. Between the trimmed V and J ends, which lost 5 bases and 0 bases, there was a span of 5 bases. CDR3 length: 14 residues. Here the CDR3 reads CASSGLSGANVLTF. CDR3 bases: TGCGCCAGCAGCGGGCTCTCTGGGGCCAACGTCCTGACTTTC.

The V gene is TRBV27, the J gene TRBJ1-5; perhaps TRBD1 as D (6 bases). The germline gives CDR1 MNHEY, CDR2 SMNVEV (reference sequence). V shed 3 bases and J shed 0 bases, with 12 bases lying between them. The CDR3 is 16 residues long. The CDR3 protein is CASSFLGTNSNQPQHF. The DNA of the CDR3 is TGTGCCAGCAGTTTTTTGGGGACAAATAGCAATCAGCCCCAGCATTTT.

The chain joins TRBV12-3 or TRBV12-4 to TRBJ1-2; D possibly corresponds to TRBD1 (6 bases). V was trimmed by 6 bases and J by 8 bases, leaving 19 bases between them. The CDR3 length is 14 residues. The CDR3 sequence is CASRRSEGDRGYTF. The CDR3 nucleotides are TGTGCCAGCAGGAGGTCGGAGGGAGACAGGGGCTACACCTTC.

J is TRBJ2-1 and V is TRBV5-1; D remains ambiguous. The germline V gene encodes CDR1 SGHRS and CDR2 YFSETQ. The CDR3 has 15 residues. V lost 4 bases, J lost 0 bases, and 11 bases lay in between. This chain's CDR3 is CASSVTDASYNEQFF. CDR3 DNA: TGCGCCAGCAGCGTGACCGATGCCTCCTACAATGAGCAGTTCTTC. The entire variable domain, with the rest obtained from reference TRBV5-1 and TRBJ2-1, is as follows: KAGVTQTPRYLIKTRGQQVTLSCSPISGHRSVSWYQQTPGQGLQFLFEYFSETQRNKGNFPGRFSGRQFSNSRSEMNVSTLELGDSALYLCASSVTDASYNEQFFGPGTRLTVL.

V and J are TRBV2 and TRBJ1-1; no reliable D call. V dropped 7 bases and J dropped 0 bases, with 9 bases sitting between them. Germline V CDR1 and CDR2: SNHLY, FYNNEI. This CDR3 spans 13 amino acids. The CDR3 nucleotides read TGTGCCAGCAATTGGGAGCTGAACACTGAAGCTTTCTTT. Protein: CASNWELNTEAFF.

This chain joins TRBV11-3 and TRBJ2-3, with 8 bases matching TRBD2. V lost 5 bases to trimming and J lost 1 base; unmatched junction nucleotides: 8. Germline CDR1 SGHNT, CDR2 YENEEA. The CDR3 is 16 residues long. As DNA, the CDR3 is TGTGCCAGCAGCATGGGGGCTAGCGGGTGCACAGATACGCAGTATTTT. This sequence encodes CASSMGASGCTDTQYF.

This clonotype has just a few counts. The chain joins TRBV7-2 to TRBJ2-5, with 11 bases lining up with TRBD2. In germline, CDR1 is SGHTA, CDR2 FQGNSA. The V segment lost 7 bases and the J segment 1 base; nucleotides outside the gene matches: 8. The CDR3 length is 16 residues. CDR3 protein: CASNQPSGGTQETQYF. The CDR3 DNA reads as TGTGCCAGCAACCAACCTAGCGGGGGGACCCAAGAGACCCAGTACTTC.

Here the CDR3 DNA reads TGCGCCAGCAGCCAAGCCCCCCTCTCTGGGGCCAACGTCCTGACTTTC. Protein product: CASSQAPLSGANVLTF. V is TRBV5-1 and J is TRBJ2-6; D ambiguous. The CDR3 loop spans 16 amino acids. The ends were cut back, 4 bases at V and 0 bases at J, with 11 bases in the middle. CDR1 is SGHRS, CDR2 YFSETQ, per germline.

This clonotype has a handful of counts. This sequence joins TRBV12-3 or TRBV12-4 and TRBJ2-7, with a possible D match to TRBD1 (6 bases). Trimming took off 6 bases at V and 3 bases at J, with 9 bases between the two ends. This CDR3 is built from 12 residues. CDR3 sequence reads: CASRTTGYEQYV. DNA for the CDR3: TGTGCCAGCAGAACGACAGGCTACGAGCAGTACGTC.

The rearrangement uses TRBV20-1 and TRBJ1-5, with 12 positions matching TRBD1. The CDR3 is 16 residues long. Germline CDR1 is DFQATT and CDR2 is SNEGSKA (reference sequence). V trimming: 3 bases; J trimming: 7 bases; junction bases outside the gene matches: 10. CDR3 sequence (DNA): TGCAGTGCTAGTTACGGGACAGGGGGCTTAGGACAGCCCCAGCATTTT. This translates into CSASYGTGGLGQPQHF.